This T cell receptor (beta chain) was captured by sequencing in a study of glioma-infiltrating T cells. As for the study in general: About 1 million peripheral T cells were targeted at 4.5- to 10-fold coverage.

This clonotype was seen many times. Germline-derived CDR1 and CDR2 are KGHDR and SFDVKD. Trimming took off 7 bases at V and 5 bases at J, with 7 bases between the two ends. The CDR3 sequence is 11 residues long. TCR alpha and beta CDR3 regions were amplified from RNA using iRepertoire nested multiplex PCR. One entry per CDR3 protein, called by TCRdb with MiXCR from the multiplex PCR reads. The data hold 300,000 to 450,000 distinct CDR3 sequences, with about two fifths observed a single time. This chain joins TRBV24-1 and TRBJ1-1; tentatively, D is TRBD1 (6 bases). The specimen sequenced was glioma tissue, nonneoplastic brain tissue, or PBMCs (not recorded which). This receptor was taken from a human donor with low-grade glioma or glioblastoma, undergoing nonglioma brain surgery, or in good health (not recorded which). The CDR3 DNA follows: TGTGCCACCAGGAGGGGGACTGAAGCTTTCTTT. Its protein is CATRRGTEAFF.